This TCR beta chain came from a study of blood T cells in healthy people across ages. This CDR3 region has 12 residues. Germline values: CDR1 DFQATT, CDR2 SNEGSKA (reference sequence). The germline V and J ends were trimmed by 3 bases and 6 bases, with 11 bases remaining between them. PCR was performed a second time for roughly 6 to 12 cycles using a sample-barcoded 5' primer and a J-beta primer mix. TCRdb analysed the 5' RACE reads with MiXCR anew, one entry per CDR3 protein. Here the sample spans some 1.5 million distinct CDR3 sequences, 42% being singletons. The clonotype originates from a woman under 30 in good health. The sample comprised blood. The chain has TRBV20-1 and TRBJ1-2; D is ambiguous. CDR3 DNA: TGCAGTGCTAGTCGCTGGGAGGATGGCTACACCTTC. Encoded protein: CSASRWEDGYTF.